Listed below are T cell receptor beta chains from one sample, sequenced in a study of read filtering for tumor transcriptome and immune sequencing. TCRdb reanalysed the reads using MiXCR and keeps one entry per CDR3 protein. Of about 57,000 distinct CDR3 sequences listed, 20% to 25% are singletons. The sample taken for sequencing was a population of CD138-negative cells sorted from bone marrow. These receptors all come from a donor older than 35 with multiple myeloma. Each CDR3 is given with its conserved first and last residue. The D gene is left open where the match is weak. A clone size is listed for some rows: how often the clone was seen (once, few, many), or a class if it is expanded.

clone_size,j_call,v_call,d_call,cdr3_aa,cdr3_nt
.,TRBJ2-5,TRBV18,.,CASSPRETQYF,TGTGCCAGCTCACCTCGAGAGACCCAGTACTTC
medium-sized,TRBJ2-1,TRBV3-1,.,CASTTSPTSYNEQFF,TGTGCCAGCACTACTAGCCCGACCTCCTACAATGAGCAGTTCTTC
few,TRBJ2-5,TRBV9,.,CASSVVGGGSETQYF,TGTGCCAGCAGCGTTGTGGGGGGAGGTTCGGAGACCCAGTACTTC
many,TRBJ2-3,TRBV7-9,.,CASSSFTMMRTDTQYF,TGTGCCAGCAGCTCATTCACGATGATGCGCACAGATACGCAGTATTTT
.,TRBJ2-1,TRBV2,TRBD2,CASRALAGAYNEQFF,TGTGCCAGCAGGGCCCTAGCGGGGGCCTACAATGAGCAGTTCTTC
few,TRBJ2-3,TRBV28,.,CASSLTVPDTQYF,TGTGCCAGCAGTTTGACAGTGCCAGATACGCAGTATTTT
few,TRBJ2-7,TRBV2,.,CASNEGAREQYF,TGTGCCAGCAATGAAGGGGCGCGCGAGCAGTACTTC
.,TRBJ1-1,TRBV7-9,.,CASSLEGNTEAFF,TGTGCCAGCAGCCTAGAGGGGAACACTGAAGCTTTCTTT
.,TRBJ2-5,TRBV7-8,TRBD1,CASSYRTGMEAQYF,TGTGCCAGCAGCTACAGGACAGGGATGGAGGCCCAGTACTTC
many,TRBJ2-3,TRBV6-6,TRBD1,CYHRGVDTQYF,TGCTACCACAGGGGCGTCGATACGCAGTATTTT
many,TRBJ2-1,TRBV5-1,TRBD1,CASSFGSRGKYNEQFF,TGCGCCAGCAGCTTTGGGTCCAGGGGGAAATACAATGAGCAGTTCTTC
many,TRBJ2-5,TRBV5-1,.,CASSSSSRQETQYF,TGCGCCAGCAGCTCTTCGAGCCGCCAAGAGACCCAGTACTTC
many,TRBJ2-7,TRBV20-1,.,CSAGDGRNTYEQYF,TGCAGTGCCGGAGATGGGAGAAACACGTACGAGCAGTACTTC
once,TRBJ2-1,TRBV9,TRBD2,CASSVGRTSGYDEQSF,TGTGCCAGCAGCGTAGGTAGGACTAGCGGGTACGATGAGCAGTCCTTC
few,TRBJ2-3,TRBV28,TRBD2,CASSLPGGQRDTQYF,TGTGCCAGCAGTTTGCCGGGGGGGCAGAGAGATACGCAGTATTTT
.,TRBJ2-4,TRBV7-4,.,CASSLDFKNIQYF,TGTGCCAGCAGCTTAGACTTCAAAAACATTCAGTACTTC
many,TRBJ1-1,TRBV6-5,TRBD1,CASRLDRDGEAFF,TGTGCCAGCAGGCTAGACAGGGACGGTGAAGCTTTCTTT
many,TRBJ2-5,TRBV10-3,.,CAISRSQETQYF,TGTGCCATCAGTAGGTCCCAAGAGACCCAGTACTTC
many,TRBJ2-1,TRBV9,.,CASSPNGNEQFF,TGTGCCAGCAGCCCCAATGGTAATGAGCAGTTCTTC
many,TRBJ2-1,TRBV24-1,.,CATSDSRGGEFF,TGTGCCACCAGTGATTCCAGGGGAGGGGAGTTCTTC
.,TRBJ2-4,TRBV7-9,.,CASSRTENIQYF,TGTGCCAGCAGCCGAACCGAGAACATTCAGTACTTC
few,TRBJ2-7,TRBV5-1,.,CASSLALERQYEQYF,TGCGCCAGCAGCTTGGCCCTCGAAAGACAATACGAGCAGTACTTC
.,TRBJ1-4,TRBV4-1,.,CASSQDSPTENEKLFF,TGCGCCAGCAGCCAAGATTCCCCGACAGAGAATGAAAAACTGTTTTTT
many,TRBJ1-4,TRBV7-8,.,CASSPYITSTNEKLFF,TGTGCCAGCAGCCCCTACATAACATCGACTAATGAAAAACTGTTTTTT
.,TRBJ2-1,TRBV7-6,TRBD2,CASSLRLGLAGVLSEQFF,TGTGCCAGCAGCTTACGGTTAGGATTAGCGGGGGTTCTGAGTGAGCAGTTCTTC
many,TRBJ2-5,TRBV13,TRBD2,CASSSHSGRGETQYF,TGTGCCAGCAGCTCCCATAGCGGGAGGGGCGAGACCCAGTACTTC
many,TRBJ2-7,TRBV4-1,.,CASGQLSGGSYEQYF,TGCGCCAGCGGACAACTATCCGGCGGATCCTACGAGCAGTACTTC
many,TRBJ2-6,TRBV7-9,.,CASSLAVDSGANVLTF,TGTGCCAGCAGCTTAGCGGTCGACTCTGGGGCCAACGTCCTGACTTTC
many,TRBJ2-5,TRBV20-1,TRBD1,CSARTGQAEYQETQYF,TGCAGTGCTAGAACGGGACAGGCTGAGTACCAAGAGACCCAGTACTTC
.,TRBJ2-2,TRBV3-1,.,CASSRGDSPTGELFF,TGTGCCAGCAGCCGCGGGGACTCCCCTACCGGGGAGCTGTTTTTT
.,TRBJ2-7,TRBV5-8,.,CGSSFGGRYEQYF,TGTGGCAGCAGCTTTGGGGGACGCTACGAGCAGTACTTC
few,TRBJ2-5,TRBV7-7,.,CASSLYSGRETQYF,TGTGCTAGCAGCTTGTACTCGGGGAGAGAGACCCAGTACTTC
many,TRBJ1-1,TRBV29-1,.,CSVGETEAFF,TGCAGCGTGGGGGAAACTGAAGCTTTCTTT
.,TRBJ1-5,TRBV28,.,CASSPGTTRSNQPQHF,TGTGCCAGCAGTCCAGGGACAACGCGGAGCAATCAGCCCCAGCATTTT
.,TRBJ2-1,TRBV5-1,TRBD2,CASSLAWVAGLNEQFF,TGCGCCAGCAGCTTGGCCTGGGTAGCGGGCCTCAATGAGCAGTTCTTC
many,TRBJ2-2,TRBV4-1,.,CASSQTGFVPPHTGELFF,TGCGCCAGCAGCCAAACCGGGTTTGTCCCACCTCACACCGGGGAGCTGTTTTTT
many,TRBJ2-1,TRBV5-1,TRBD2,CASSSPSGSSYNEQFF,TGCGCCAGCAGCTCACCTAGCGGGAGCTCCTACAATGAGCAGTTCTTC
many,TRBJ2-6,TRBV7-6,TRBD2,CASSPGLAGVLSGANVLTF,TGTGCCAGCAGCCCCGGACTAGCGGGGGTCCTCTCTGGGGCCAACGTCCTGACTTTC